The entry below describes one T cell receptor (beta chain). The antigen remains unidentified. The sample belongs to a study of shared clonotypes between healthy human individuals. Broader study findings: Non-shared clonotypes had lower generation probabilities than those shared by all four donors. Clonotypes that were shared across a handful of donors made up around 5% of naive CD4 clonotypes. What limited the represented genetic and exposure-history diversity was the small number of donors.

Data came from immunoSEQ multiplex PCR; TCRdb stores just in-frame clones and leaves some out. The profile covers about 2 million clones, with 90% to 95% appearing a single time and 0.13% taken by the ten largest. CDR3 length: 13 amino acids. The V gene end was trimmed by 2 bases and the J gene end by 6 bases; junction bases not matched to a gene: 1. Germline V gene lookup returns CDR1 SGDLS and CDR2 YYNGEE. The rearrangement joins TRBV9 to TRBJ2-4; 8 bases match TRBD1. The specimen sequenced was naive CD4+ T cells sorted from blood. Subset in this sample: CD45RA+ positively selected. The clonotype originates from a man aged 18 to 30 in good health. This CDR3 is CASSVGQGNIQYF. CDR3 DNA: TGTGCCAGCAGCGTTGGACAGGGAAACATTCAGTACTTC.